This TCR beta chain was captured by sequencing in a study of OX40 agonist ivuxolimab in advanced cancers. The data were produced by immunoSEQ multiplex PCR, yet TCRdb's version contains in-frame clones alone and is incomplete. Here the sample spans roughly 50,000 clones, 85% to 90% being singletons. As regards this clone: Other DNA sequences in this sample translate to the same CDR3.

Germline V CDR1 and CDR2: LNHDA, SQIVND (reference sequence). The CDR3 sequence is 14 residues long. V gave up 3 bases and J gave up 1 base, with 9 bases separating them. The receptor was isolated from an adult with an advanced solid tumor such as melanoma, head and neck, liver or kidney cancer. The specimen was CD4+ or CD8+ T cells sorted from blood, collected in a trial of the OX40 agonist ivuxolimab. The rearrangement links TRBV19 to TRBJ1-1; tentative D call: TRBD1 (5 bases). The CDR3 DNA follows: TGTGCCAGTAGTATTTCAGGGAGGAACACTGAAGCTTTCTTT. It codes for CASSISGRNTEAFF.